This T cell receptor beta chain came from a study of patients and donors after allogeneic stem cell transplantation. Germline V gene data show CDR1 as MNHEY and CDR2 as SVGAGI. V lost 0 bases and J lost 0, with 12 bases in between. The CDR3 loop spans 18 amino acids. A single record per CDR3 protein comes from TCRdb applying MiXCR to the RT-PCR reads. Of 17,000 or so distinct CDR3 sequences in the sample, under 35% are singletons; the top ten hold about 34%. This TCR was sampled from a human donor who was either an allogeneic HSCT recipient or a stem cell or donor lymphocyte infusion donor (not recorded which). It is not recorded whose cells these are; they may come from a transplant donor. The sample comprised blood, either unsorted or a sorted T cell fraction (not recorded which). V gene TRBV6-5 combines with J gene TRBJ1-6, with D uncertain. Written as DNA, the CDR3 is TGTGCCAGCAGTTACTCCGCTGGGGTTAGCTCCTATAATTCACCCCTCCACTTT. Translating gives CASSYSAGVSSYNSPLHF.